This entry features one TCR beta chain sequence. What it binds is unknown. Sequencing used immunoSEQ multiplex PCR; TCRdb keeps in-frame clones, though not all of them. This sample has around 100,000 clones, with 87% found just once. This entry is derived from a study of graft-versus-host responses after intestinal transplantation. This CDR3 has 14 residues. Germline CDR1 MNHNY, CDR2 SVGAGI (reference sequence). V was pared by 4 bases and J by 3 bases, with 10 bases between. Notes on the study in general: The highest levels of circulating GvH clones went along with early declines in HvG clones after transplant.

The sample here was unstimulated CD4+ T cells sorted from spleen or lymph node cells, taken before transplant. V and J are TRBV6-6 and TRBJ2-1, with TRBD1 as a possible D gene (5 bases). This clonotype was obtained from a human donor who was the organ donor for an intestinal transplant. The DNA for the CDR3 is TGTGCCAGCAGTTCCCAAGGGGACTACAATGAGCAGTTCTTC. Protein product: CASSSQGDYNEQFF.